This TCR beta chain was found in a study of shared T cell receptors in the human thymus. Germline V lookup: CDR1 SGHVS, CDR2 FQNEAQ. V shed 0 bases and J shed 1 base, with 18 bases lying between them. CDR3 size: 18 residues. Clones were read by immunoSEQ multiplex PCR, and TCRdb kept only the in-frame ones, dropping some. The sample comprises about 380,000 clones, approximately 95% of which are singletons, and 0.015% to 0.02% rests with the top ten. The chain links TRBV7-8 to TRBJ2-5; no firm D call. Sequenced sample: thymocytes. The TCR originated in a human donor. CDR3 sequence (DNA): TGTGCCAGCAGCTTAGCAATGTTCCCTCTAGAAAGCCAAGAGACCCAGTACTTC. Its translation is CASSLAMFPLESQETQYF.